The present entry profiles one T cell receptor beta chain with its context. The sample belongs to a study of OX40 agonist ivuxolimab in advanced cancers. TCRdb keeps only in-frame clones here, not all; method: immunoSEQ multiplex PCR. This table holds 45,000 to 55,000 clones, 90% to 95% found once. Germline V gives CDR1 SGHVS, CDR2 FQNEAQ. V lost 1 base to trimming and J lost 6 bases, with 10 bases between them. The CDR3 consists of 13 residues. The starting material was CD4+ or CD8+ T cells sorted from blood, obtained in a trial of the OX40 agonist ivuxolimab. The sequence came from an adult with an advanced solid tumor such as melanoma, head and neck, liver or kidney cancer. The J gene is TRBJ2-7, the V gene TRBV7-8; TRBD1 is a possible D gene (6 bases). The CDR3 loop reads CASSLGQGTEQYF. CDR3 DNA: TGTGCCAGCAGCTTAGGGCAGGGGACCGAGCAGTACTTC. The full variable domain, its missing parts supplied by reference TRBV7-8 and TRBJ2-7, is GAGVSQSPRYKVAKRGQDVALRCDPISGHVSLFWYQQALGQGPEFLTYFQNEAQLDKSGLPSDRFFAERPEGSVSTLKIQRTQQEDSAVYLCASSLGQGTEQYFGPGTRLTVT.